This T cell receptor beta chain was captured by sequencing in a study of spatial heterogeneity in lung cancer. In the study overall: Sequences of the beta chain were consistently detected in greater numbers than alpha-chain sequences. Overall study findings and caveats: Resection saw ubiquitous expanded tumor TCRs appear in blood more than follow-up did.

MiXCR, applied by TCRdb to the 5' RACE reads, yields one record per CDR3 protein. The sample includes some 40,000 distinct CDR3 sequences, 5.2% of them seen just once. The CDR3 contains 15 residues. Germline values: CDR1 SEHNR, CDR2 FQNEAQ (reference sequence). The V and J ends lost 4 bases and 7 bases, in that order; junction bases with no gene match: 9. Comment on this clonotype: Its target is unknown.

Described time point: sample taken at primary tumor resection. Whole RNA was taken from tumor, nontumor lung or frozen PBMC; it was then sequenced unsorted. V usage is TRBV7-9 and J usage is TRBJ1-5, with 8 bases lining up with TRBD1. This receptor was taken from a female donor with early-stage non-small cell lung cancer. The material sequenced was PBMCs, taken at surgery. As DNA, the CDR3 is TGTGCCAGCAGCTCATCGGACAGGGTCCCCCAGCCCCAGCATTTT. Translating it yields CASSSSDRVPQPQHF. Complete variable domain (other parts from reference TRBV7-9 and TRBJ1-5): DTGVSQNPRHKITKRGQNVTFRCDPISEHNRLYWYRQTLGQGPEFLTYFQNEAQLEKSRLLSDRFSAERPKGSFSTLEIQRTEQGDSAMYLCASSSSDRVPQPQHFGDGTRLSIL.